Sequencing of this T cell receptor beta chain was carried out in a study of T-cell memory formation after mild COVID-19. General study findings and limits: A second wave expanding day 15 to 37 was CD4+-biased; contracting clones were balanced.

The CDR3 has 13 amino acids. V was trimmed by 5 bases and J by 4 bases, leaving 9 bases between them. This clonotype has only a few counts. The antigen is undetermined. Constant-segment primers served in 5'RACE that generated TCR alpha and TCR beta cDNA libraries bearing sample barcodes and UMIs. TCRdb used MiXCR to reprocess the 5' RACE reads, holding one entry per CDR3 protein. This sample has 550,000 to 600,000 distinct CDR3 sequences; 17% occur once, and the top ten carry about 7.4%. The chain carries TRBV12-3 or TRBV12-4 and TRBJ2-4; D might be TRBD1 (5 bases). Specimen: PBMCs or a T cell subset sorted from them (not recorded which). The origin of this receptor is an adult woman who had mild COVID-19 (a few samples of this study predate the infection). Cell type and time point are not known. DNA of the CDR3: TGTGCCAGCAGTCTGACAGAGAAAAACATTCAGTACTTC. Translated: CASSLTEKNIQYF.